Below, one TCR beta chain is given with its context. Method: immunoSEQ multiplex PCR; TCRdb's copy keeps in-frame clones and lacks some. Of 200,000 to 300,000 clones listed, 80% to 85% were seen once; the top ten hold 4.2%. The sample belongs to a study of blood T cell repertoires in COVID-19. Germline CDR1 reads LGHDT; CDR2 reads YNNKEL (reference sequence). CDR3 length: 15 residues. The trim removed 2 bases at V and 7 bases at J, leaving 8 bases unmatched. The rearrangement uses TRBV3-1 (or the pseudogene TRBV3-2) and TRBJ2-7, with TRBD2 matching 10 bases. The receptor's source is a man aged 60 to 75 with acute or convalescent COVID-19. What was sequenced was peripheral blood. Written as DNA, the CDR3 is TGTGCCAGCAGCCAAACGAGCGGGGGGGCCGAGGAGCAGTACTTC. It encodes CASSQTSGGAEEQYF.